This entry concerns a single T cell receptor beta chain. What it recognizes is unknown. The sample is drawn from a study of blood T cells in healthy people across ages. The study's findings and limits: Relative to aged donors, long-lived donors carried more naive CD4+ cells and displayed higher diversity. Underestimates were what the diversity estimates from one million T cells were considered to be.

Ranging in age from about 6 to 100, the donors were healthy Caucasian individuals from Russia. Through a sample-barcoded 5' primer and a J-beta primer mix, a second PCR was run for roughly 7 to 11 cycles. Tagging of each cDNA molecule was performed by a template-switch adaptor with 12 random nucleotides. TCRdb re-derived calls from the 5' RACE reads in MiXCR, one entry per CDR3 protein. The data hold 890,000 or so distinct CDR3 sequences, with around two thirds observed a single time. This CDR3 has 16 residues. V lost 1 base and J lost 4; bases outside the gene matches: 7. CDR1 and CDR2 (germline): SGHDT, YYEEEE.

This TCR came from a man aged 25 to 40 in good health. What was sequenced was blood. The rearrangement joins TRBV5-6 to TRBJ1-1, with TRBD1 identical over 10 bases. Here the CDR3 reads CASSLRDRGFITEAFF. The CDR3 DNA follows: TGTGCCAGCAGCTTGAGGGACAGGGGATTCATCACTGAAGCTTTCTTT.